Below are 14 T cell receptor beta chains sequenced from a single sample in a study of cytomegalovirus exposure and HLA in healthy donors. In the PCR, 60 Vbeta and 13 Jbeta primers were used. Clones were read by immunoSEQ multiplex PCR, and TCRdb kept only the in-frame ones, dropping some. This sample carries 140,000 or so clones, roughly 80% of them seen once, and the ten largest clones take approximately 2.9%. The specimen was PBMCs. The receptors come from a woman in her twenties or thirties in good health and CMV-seronegative.

This clone was counted a single time. J is TRBJ1-2 and V is TRBV9, with a possible D match to TRBD1 (5 bases). From germline, CDR1 is SGDLS and CDR2 YYNGEE. The CDR3 length is 12 residues. V dropped 4 bases and J dropped 5 bases, with 9 bases sitting between them. The CDR3 region has the DNA TGTGCCAGCAGCCGCAGGGCTTATGGCTACACCTTC. It codes for CASSRRAYGYTF.

J is TRBJ1-1 and V is TRBV7-2; tentatively, D is TRBD1 (6 bases). CDR3 length: 16 residues. From germline, CDR1 is SGHTA and CDR2 FQGNSA. Trimming took 6 bases from V and 2 from J, leaving 19 bases between them. CDR3 loop: CASSPNLQGGNTEAFF. DNA of the CDR3: TGTGCCAGCAGTCCTAACCTACAGGGTGGAAACACTGAAGCTTTCTTT.

The rearrangement joins TRBV5-6 to TRBJ2-5; 8 bases line up with TRBD2. The trim removed 4 bases at V and 2 bases at J, leaving 7 bases unmatched. Germline lookup yields CDR1 SGHDT and CDR2 YYEEEE. The CDR3 contains 15 residues. CDR3 protein: CASSTGLGRQETQYF. DNA of the CDR3: TGTGCCAGCAGCACGGGACTAGGGAGGCAAGAGACCCAGTACTTC. The whole variable domain, remainder taken from reference TRBV5-6 and TRBJ2-5, is DAGVTQSPTHLIKTRGQQVTLRCSPKSGHDTVSWYQQALGQGPQFIFQYYEEEERQRGNFPDRFSGHQFPNYSSELNVNALLLGDSALYLCASSTGLGRQETQYFGPGTRLLVL.

The chain carries TRBV11-2 and TRBJ2-4, with D tentatively TRBD1 (5 bases). V was clipped by 2 bases and J by 0 bases, with 17 bases between them. In germline, CDR1 is SGHAT, CDR2 FQNNGV. This CDR3 is 18 amino acids long. The chain's CDR3 is CASSLSDFRALAKNIQYF. The CDR3 nucleotides are TGTGCCAGCAGCTTAAGTGATTTCAGGGCTCTAGCCAAAAACATTCAGTACTTC.

This sequence joins TRBV30 and TRBJ1-5, with no clear D. CDR3 length: 14 residues. Germline CDR1 reads GTSNPN; CDR2 reads SVGIG (reference sequence). Trimming removed 6 bases from V and 1 base from J, with 13 bases in between. DNA of the CDR3: TGTGCCTGCCGAACGGAGACCAGCAATCAGCCCCAGCATTTT. Protein: CACRTETSNQPQHF. The full variable domain, rest sourced from reference TRBV30 and TRBJ1-5, is SQTIHQWPATLVQPVGSPLSLECTVEGTSNPNLYWYRQAAGRGLQLLFYSVGIGQISSEVPQNLSASRPQDRQFILSSKKLLLSDSGFYLCACRTETSNQPQHFGDGTRLSIL.

A few counts support this clone. The V call is TRBV30, the J call TRBJ1-1; D might be TRBD1 (5 bases). Deletions cut 0 bases from V and 0 bases from J, with 11 bases between. The CDR3 loop spans 15 amino acids. Germline-derived CDR1 and CDR2 are GTSNPN and SVGIG (reference sequence). The CDR3 DNA sequence: TGTGCCTGGAGTGTCCTCAGACAGTTGAACACTGAAGCTTTCTTT. The encoded protein is CAWSVLRQLNTEAFF.

The chain is built from TRBV6-5 and TRBJ1-1; D gene unclear. V was trimmed by 4 bases and J by 1 base, leaving 10 bases between them. The length of the CDR3 is 14 residues. Looked up from germline, CDR1 is MNHEY and CDR2 is SVGAGI. The CDR3 DNA sequence: TGTGCCAGCAGTTCGAGAGGGCAGAACACTGAAGCTTTCTTT. Protein sequence: CASSSRGQNTEAFF.

This clone came up a few times. The CDR3 bases are TGTGCCTGGAGTGATCACAGGCGCTCACCCCTCCACTTT. Encoded protein: CAWSDHRRSPLHF. The rearrangement joins TRBV30 to TRBJ1-6; D is perhaps TRBD1 (5 bases). Germline V gene data show CDR1 as GTSNPN and CDR2 as SVGIG (reference sequence). CDR3 length: 13 residues. With 1 base removed from V and 10 bases from J, the gap between germline ends came to 11 bases.

The chain has TRBV19 and TRBJ1-6, with a tentative D call TRBD1 (6 bases). The germline CDR1 and CDR2 sequences are LNHDA and SQIVND (reference sequence). CDR3 size: 12 residues. V lost 8 bases and J lost 5, with 7 bases in between. The CDR3 protein is CASGQNNSPLHF. DNA for the CDR3: TGTGCCAGTGGACAGAATAATTCACCCCTCCACTTT.

The chain has TRBV11-2 and TRBJ1-4, with D possibly being TRBD1 (5 bases). This CDR3 spans 15 amino acids. Germline V gene sequence: CDR1 SGHAT, CDR2 FQNNGV. With 6 bases removed from V and 5 bases from J, the gap between germline ends came to 16 bases. The DNA for the CDR3 is TGTGCCAGCAGTTACAGACAGAGACCGAATGAAAAACTGTTTTTT. It specifies CASSYRQRPNEKLFF. The entire variable domain, with the rest obtained from reference TRBV11-2 and TRBJ1-4, is as follows: EAGVAQSPRYKIIEKRQSVAFWCNPISGHATLYWYQQILGQGPKLLIQFQNNGVVDDSQLPKDRFSAERLKGVDSTLKIQPAKLEDSAVYLCASSYRQRPNEKLFFGSGTQLSVL.

This clone was counted between two and nine times. This sequence joins TRBV6-1 and TRBJ1-4; TRBD1 agrees at 9 bases. CDR1 is MNHNS and CDR2 is SASEGT in the germline V gene. This CDR3 comprises 15 residues. Trimming cost V 8 bases and J 8 bases; bases outside gene matches: 12. CDR3 sequence reads: CASRKVGQGKEKLFF. The CDR3, as DNA: TGTGCCAGCCGCAAGGTGGGACAGGGAAAAGAAAAACTGTTTTTT.

This chain connects TRBV27 to TRBJ2-7, with 13 bases fitting TRBD2. In germline, CDR1 is MNHEY, CDR2 SMNVEV (reference sequence). The CDR3 totals 20 residues. With 4 bases clipped from V and 5 bases from J, the junction kept 20 bases outside the gene matches. The CDR3 DNA reads TGTGCCAGCAGTTCCACGCATTTAACCGGGACTAGCGGGACCCGAAACGAGCAGTACTTC. This translates into CASSSTHLTGTSGTRNEQYF.

The chain links TRBV6-5 to TRBJ1-2, with TRBD1 matching 9 bases. The CDR3 length is 12 residues. V lost 6 bases, J lost 7 bases, and 3 bases stayed unmatched. Germline V gives CDR1 MNHEY, CDR2 SVGAGI. CDR3 sequence (DNA): TGTGCCAGCAGGGGACAGGGAACTGGCTACACCTTC. Amino acids: CASRGQGTGYTF.

The CDR3 sequence: CSVEGGAGYGYTF. The CDR3 DNA reads TGCAGCGTTGAAGGTGGGGCCGGCTATGGCTACACCTTC. The V gene is TRBV29-1, the J gene TRBJ1-2; tentatively, D is TRBD1 (5 bases). Germline CDR1 SQVTM, CDR2 ANQGSEA. The CDR3 has 13 residues. The ends were cut back, 1 base at V and 4 bases at J, with 10 bases in the middle.